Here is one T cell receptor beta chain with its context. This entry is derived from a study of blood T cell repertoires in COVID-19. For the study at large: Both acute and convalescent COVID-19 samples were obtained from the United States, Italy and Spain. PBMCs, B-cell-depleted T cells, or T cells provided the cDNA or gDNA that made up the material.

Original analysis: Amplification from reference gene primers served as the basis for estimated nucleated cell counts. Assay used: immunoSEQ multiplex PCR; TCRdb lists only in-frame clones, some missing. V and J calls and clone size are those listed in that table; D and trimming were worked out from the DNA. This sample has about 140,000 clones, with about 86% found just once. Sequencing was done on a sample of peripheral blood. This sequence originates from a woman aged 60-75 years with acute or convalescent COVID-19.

The CDR3 reads CASGTANTDTQYF. As DNA, the CDR3 is TGTGCTAGCGGGACAGCCAACACAGATACGCAGTATTTT. The V and J genes are TRBV12-5 and TRBJ2-3, with TRBD1 matching 7 bases. Germline CDR1 and CDR2: LGHNT and FRNRAP. This CDR3 contains 13 residues. The junction had 5 bases not matched to a gene; V was cut back by 9 bases and J by 2 bases.